Included here is one TCR beta chain sequence, with context. Its antigen is undetermined. Trimming took 4 bases from V and 1 from J, leaving 14 bases between them. From germline, CDR1 is SGHDN and CDR2 FVKESK. The CDR3 runs 15 residues. Sequencing used immunoSEQ multiplex PCR; TCRdb keeps in-frame clones, though not all of them. Among 140,000 to 150,000 clones, 85% to 95% were seen once, and the ten largest hold roughly 5%. The source of the sample is a study of T cell responses to AZD1222 COVID-19 vaccine. Overall study findings and caveats: Unmutated variant regions are reportedly the target of nearly half of TCRs that are spike-specific. Among AZD1222 vaccinees, only 5 to 7 were seropositive at baseline. In a largely white British group with more females than males, clonal diversity was possibly underestimated.

The genes are TRBV14 and TRBJ2-7; possibly TRBD2 for D (7 bases). The sequence was collected from an adult in good health. Sequencing was performed on peripheral blood, taken on day 0 of AZD1222 vaccination. CDR3 nucleotide sequence: TGTGCCAGCAGCCTAGTCGGGGGGCGTTCCTACGAGCAGTACTTC. This translates into CASSLVGGRSYEQYF.